Included here is one T cell receptor (beta chain) sequence, with context. These data belong to a study of control samples from healthy donors and cancer patients. V lost 5 bases, J lost 5 bases, and 16 bases lay in between. Germline V gene sequence: CDR1 SGHTA, CDR2 FQGNSA. The CDR3 is made up of 15 amino acids. TCRdb's copy holds only in-frame clones and misses some; the assay was immunoSEQ multiplex PCR. The data contain 100,000 to 150,000 clones, 80% to 95% of them seen just once; the ten biggest clones take up roughly 2.5%. The specimen sequenced was blood. The chain carries TRBV7-2 and TRBJ2-1; no clear D. The sequence derives from a man aged 18 to 30 in good health. In DNA form, the CDR3 reads TGTGCCAGCAGCCTCGGGTTTGCCCCAAACAATGAGCAGTTCTTC. Its protein is CASSLGFAPNNEQFF.